The next 19 T cell receptor beta chains were all read from a single sample in a study of blood T cell repertoires in COVID-19. This table comes from immunoSEQ multiplex PCR, and its TCRdb copy is limited to in-frame clones, with some not included. The table has over 50,000 clones, around 86% seen once; the top ten hold roughly a tenth. Sequencing was carried out using peripheral blood. Source of these receptors: a human donor in a cohort sampled during active COVID-19.

The rearrangement links TRBV7-2 to TRBJ2-1; no reliable D call. CDR3 length equals 17 residues. Trimming removed 0 bases from V and 1 base from J, with 13 bases in between. Germline V lookup: CDR1 SGHTA, CDR2 FQGNSA. The CDR3 sequence is CASSLATYEVSYNEQFF. The CDR3 DNA sequence: TGTGCCAGCAGCTTAGCAACGTATGAGGTGTCCTACAATGAGCAGTTCTTC.

This clone has just one count. The chain is built from TRBV6-5 and TRBJ1-5; no firm D call. The CDR3 sequence is 14 residues long. Per germline, CDR1 MNHEY and CDR2 SVGAGI. With 0 bases removed from V and 6 bases from J, the gap between germline ends came to 9 bases. The CDR3 DNA reads as TGTGCCAGCAGTTACTCGTGGGGAGGTCAGCCCCAGCATTTT. It yields the protein CASSYSWGGQPQHF.

Details on this clone: Within the sample, other DNA sequences also encode this same CDR3. In DNA form, the CDR3 reads TGCGCCAGCAGCCAAGCCGGGACAGTGCGCTATGGCTACACCTTC. Protein product: CASSQAGTVRYGYTF. This chain uses TRBV4-1 with TRBJ1-2, with 7 bases identical to TRBD1. Germline trimming cut 1 base from V and 4 bases from J; bases unmatched to any gene: 6. This CDR3 region has 15 residues. Germline V lookup: CDR1 MGHRA, CDR2 YSYEKL.

The chain has TRBV9 and TRBJ1-2; TRBD1 is a possible D gene (5 bases). The germline CDR1 and CDR2 sequences are SGDLS and YYNGEE. The length of the CDR3 is 15 residues. Between the trimmed V and J ends, which lost 4 bases and 3 bases, there was a span of 16 bases. In DNA, the CDR3 is TGTGCCAGCAGCCGGGTTTCTACAGGAGACTATGGCTACACCTTC. Translated: CASSRVSTGDYGYTF.

J is TRBJ2-5 and V is TRBV19, with TRBD2 as a possible D gene (5 bases). The CDR3 runs to 14 residues. V was trimmed by 3 bases and J by 5 bases, leaving 13 bases between them. The V gene's germline CDR1 is LNHDA and CDR2 SQIVND (reference sequence). The CDR3 spells CASSILAGGETQYF. The DNA for the CDR3 is TGTGCCAGTAGTATTCTGGCCGGCGGGGAGACCCAGTACTTC.

V and J are TRBV6-6 and TRBJ1-4; possible D gene TRBD1, 6 bases. Per germline, CDR1 MNHNY and CDR2 SVGAGI (reference sequence). Between the trimmed V and J ends, which lost 6 bases and 8 bases, there was a span of 19 bases. The CDR3 contains 15 residues. The CDR3 spells CASRPPTGYGEKLFF. As DNA, the CDR3 is TGTGCCAGCAGGCCCCCTACAGGGTATGGCGAAAAACTGTTTTTT.

V gene TRBV5-5 combines with J gene TRBJ2-5, with 8 bases identical to TRBD2. The trim removed 0 bases at V and 5 bases at J, leaving 0 bases unmatched. Germline CDR1 reads SGHKS; CDR2 reads YYEKEE (reference sequence). This CDR3 is 13 amino acids long. The CDR3 spells CASSLGTSETQYF. DNA for the CDR3: TGTGCCAGCAGCTTGGGGACTAGCGAGACCCAGTACTTC.

The gene calls are TRBV6-2 or TRBV6-3 and TRBJ2-1; TRBD2 aligns across 9 bases. Losses at the gene ends were 0 bases for V and 4 bases for J; bases not matched to a gene: 7. Per germline, CDR1 MNHEY and CDR2 SVGEGT. The CDR3 sequence is 17 residues long. The CDR3 nucleotides read TGTGCCAGCAGTTACTCCCCCCCTAGCGGGGTATACAATGAGCAGTTCTTC. Its translation: CASSYSPPSGVYNEQFF.

The chain recombines TRBV27 with TRBJ1-5; D is undetermined. The V end lost 1 base, the J end lost 0 bases, and 10 bases lay between the germline ends. This CDR3 region has 16 residues. CDR1 and CDR2 from the germline V gene are MNHEY and SMNVEV (reference sequence). This CDR3 reads CASSLFPGVSNQPQHF. CDR3 DNA: TGTGCCAGCAGTTTATTCCCCGGGGTTAGCAATCAGCCCCAGCATTTT.

The chain carries TRBV5-1 and TRBJ2-5, with 9 bases aligning to TRBD1. The CDR3 totals 16 residues. Germline CDR1 and CDR2: SGHRS and YFSETQ. The J segment lost 1 base and the V segment lost 2 bases, leaving 6 bases of the junction unmatched. The CDR3 region has the DNA TGCGCCAGCAGCTTCACAGGGGGCACTTTCCAAGAGACCCAGTACTTC. Protein sequence: CASSFTGGTFQETQYF.

J is TRBJ2-6 and V is TRBV18; D possibly corresponds to TRBD2 (7 bases). The CDR3 runs to 21 residues. Trimming pared 6 bases from V and 2 bases from J, leaving 29 bases between. Germline V gene lookup returns CDR1 KGHSH and CDR2 LQKENI. The CDR3 is CASSTITGSTGRGTGANVLTF. The CDR3 nucleotides are TGTGCCAGCTCGACAATCACCGGCTCCACAGGGAGGGGAACTGGGGCCAACGTCCTGACTTTC.

The chain couples TRBV4-2 to TRBJ1-2; the D is unclear. Germline V lookup: CDR1 LGHNA, CDR2 YNFKEQ. This CDR3 has 14 residues. V was pared by 1 base and J by 6 bases, with 12 bases between. The CDR3 sequence: CASSQGRDFDGYTF. The CDR3 DNA follows: TGTGCCAGCAGCCAAGGACGGGATTTCGATGGCTACACCTTC.

Written as DNA, the CDR3 is TGTGCCAGCAGCGCGGGGGGGGACAGGGGCTCCCTTTACTATGGCTACACCTTC. It encodes CASSAGGDRGSLYYGYTF. The chain joins TRBV13 to TRBJ1-2; TRBD1 matches at 10 bases. V was clipped by 5 bases and J by 3 bases; unmatched bases: 15. CDR1 and CDR2 (germline): PRHDT, FYEKMQ (reference sequence). The CDR3 spans 18 residues.

This chain uses TRBV7-2 with TRBJ2-3; D ambiguous. Trimming left V 2 bases short and J 5 bases short, with 8 bases between. The CDR3 runs to 13 residues. Germline V gene sequence: CDR1 SGHTA, CDR2 FQGNSA. CDR3: CASSLSRLDTQYF. The CDR3 DNA reads TGTGCCAGCAGCTTATCGCGGCTAGATACGCAGTATTTT.

The chain combines TRBV18 with TRBJ1-2; a weak D match, TRBD1 (6 bases). V lost 5 bases to trimming and J lost 6 bases, with 22 bases between them. Germline CDR1 and CDR2: KGHSH and LQKENI. This CDR3 contains 16 residues. The CDR3 reads CASSGQSPAVDHGYTF. CDR3 coding DNA: TGTGCCAGCTCAGGACAGTCACCCGCGGTAGACCATGGCTACACCTTC.

V gene TRBV7-2 combines with J gene TRBJ2-1; D remains unclear. The V and J ends lost 0 bases and 10 bases respectively, with 10 bases between them. The length of the CDR3 is 13 residues. CDR1 is SGHTA, CDR2 FQGNSA, per germline. CDR3 sequence: CASSLAVAQEQFF. DNA for the CDR3: TGTGCCAGCAGCTTAGCGGTAGCTCAAGAGCAGTTCTTC.

The chain carries TRBV10-3 and TRBJ2-1, with D possibly TRBD2 on 5 matching bases. The CDR3 spans 13 residues. Trimming removed 8 bases from V and 7 bases from J, with 15 bases in between. Looked up from germline, CDR1 is ENHRY and CDR2 is SYGVKD. CDR3 sequence (DNA): TGTGCCATCCAAGGAGGCTTCCCGAATGAGCAGTTCTTC. Its translation is CAIQGGFPNEQFF.

The chain has TRBV19 and TRBJ1-5; D gene ambiguous. This CDR3 spans 14 amino acids. V was pared by 3 bases and J by 3 bases, with 9 bases between. Germline values: CDR1 LNHDA, CDR2 SQIVND (reference sequence). CDR3 nucleotides: TGTGCCAGTAGTATTGAACAGCTCAATCAGCCCCAGCATTTT. As protein: CASSIEQLNQPQHF.

This chain links TRBV30 with TRBJ1-6; the match to TRBD1 covers 7 bases. The CDR3 is made up of 13 amino acids. CDR1 is GTSNPN and CDR2 is SVGIG in the germline V gene (reference sequence). Trimming removed 5 bases from V and 6 bases from J; junction bases left unmatched: 4. The CDR3 sequence: CAWAGDSNSPLHF. The CDR3 coding sequence is TGTGCCTGGGCCGGGGACAGTAATTCACCCCTCCACTTT.